Presented here are 25 T cell receptor beta chains from one specimen sequenced in a study of shared clonotypes between healthy human individuals. Only CD45RO-negative cells positively selected for CCR7 counted as naive CD8 cells, so terminally differentiated effector memory CD45RA+ cells were excluded. Measured with immunoSEQ multiplex PCR; TCRdb has only the in-frame clones, and not every one. Of a few hundred thousand clones listed, roughly 95% are singletons. Specimen: naive CD8+ T cells sorted from blood. The source is a woman in her 30s in good health.

The rearrangement links TRBV2 to TRBJ1-2; D might be TRBD1 (5 bases). CDR3 length: 13 residues. Trimming cost V 2 bases and J 6 bases, with 10 bases left between them. Germline lookup yields CDR1 SNHLY and CDR2 FYNNEI. The CDR3 DNA follows: TGTGCCAGCAGTGAACGGGGGGTCGATGGCTACACCTTC. This encodes CASSERGVDGYTF. Drawing the rest from reference TRBV2 and TRBJ1-2, the complete variable domain is EPEVTQTPSHQVTQMGQEVILRCVPISNHLYFYWYRQILGQKVEFLVSFYNNEISEKSEIFDDQFSVERPDGSNFTLKIRSTKLEDSAMYFCASSERGVDGYTFGSGTRLTVV.

The CDR3 here is CASSLVAGSYNEQFF. CDR3 coding DNA: TGTGCCAGCAGTTTGGTAGCGGGATCCTACAATGAGCAGTTCTTC. The chain combines TRBV28 with TRBJ2-1; 8 bases match TRBD2. V was pared by 3 bases and J by 1 base, with 2 bases of the junction left unmatched. Germline CDR1 MDHEN, CDR2 SYDVKM. This CDR3 contains 15 residues.

V gene TRBV15 combines with J gene TRBJ2-7; D may be TRBD1 or TRBD2 (5 bases each). Trimming pared 3 bases from V and 6 bases from J, leaving 15 bases between. CDR3 length: 14 amino acids. CDR1 and CDR2 (germline): LNHNV, YYDKDF (reference sequence). CDR3 amino acids: CATSSFRDRVEQYF. The CDR3 DNA reads TGTGCCACCAGCAGTTTTCGGGACCGCGTCGAGCAGTACTTC. The full variable domain, in which reference TRBV15 and TRBJ2-7 provide the parts outside the CDR3, is DAMVIQNPRYQVTQFGKPVTLSCSQTLNHNVMYWYQQKSSQAPKLLFHYYDKDFNNEADTPDNFQSRRPNTSFCFLDIRSPGLGDTAMYLCATSSFRDRVEQYFGPGTRLTVT.

This chain uses TRBV28 with TRBJ1-1, with a tentative D call TRBD1 (5 bases). CDR1 is MDHEN, CDR2 SYDVKM, per germline. The ends were cut back, 10 bases at V and 5 bases at J, with 14 bases in the middle. The CDR3 is 12 amino acids. As DNA, the CDR3 is TGTGCCACACAAAGGGGTTTTACTGAAGCTTTCTTT. Amino acids: CATQRGFTEAFF.

This clone showed up just once. The gene calls are TRBV27 and TRBJ2-3; 9 nucleotides line up with TRBD2. Germline V gives CDR1 MNHEY, CDR2 SMNVEV (reference sequence). The CDR3 has 14 amino acids. The trim removed 8 bases at V and 1 base at J, leaving 4 bases unmatched. CDR3 residues: CASASGARTDTQYF. DNA of the CDR3: TGTGCCAGCGCTAGCGGGGCCCGCACAGATACGCAGTATTTT.

V usage is TRBV19 and J usage is TRBJ2-7; TRBD1 agrees at 11 bases. Looked up from germline, CDR1 is LNHDA and CDR2 is SQIVND (reference sequence). This CDR3 contains 15 residues. Trimming at V came to 7 bases and at J to 2 bases, leaving 7 bases not matched to a gene. In DNA, the CDR3 is TGTGCCAGTAACCCGGGGACAGGGGGTCCCTACGAGCAGTACTTC. This translates into CASNPGTGGPYEQYF.

This clone occurred once. V gene TRBV9 combines with J gene TRBJ2-5; 13 nucleotides align to TRBD2. This CDR3 comprises 18 residues. Trimming cost V 2 bases and J 1 base; bases outside gene matches: 8. Germline loops: CDR1 SGDLS, CDR2 YYNGEE. Here the CDR3 reads CASSVFSGLAGAQETQYF. CDR3 DNA sequence: TGTGCCAGCAGCGTCTTCTCCGGACTAGCGGGAGCCCAAGAGACCCAGTACTTC.

This clone showed up just once. The CDR3, as DNA: TGCGCCAGCAGCCAAGTTCTCACCTCCTACGAGCAGTACTTC. Encoded protein: CASSQVLTSYEQYF. The chain uses TRBV4-1 and TRBJ2-7; D call uncertain. Germline V CDR1 and CDR2: MGHRA, YSYEKL. This CDR3 spans 14 amino acids. The V end was cut by 1 base, the J end by 0 bases, with 7 bases between.

The genes are TRBV10-3 and TRBJ2-1; D tentatively fits TRBD1 or TRBD2 (5 bases each). Between the trimmed V and J ends, which lost 6 bases and 13 bases, there was a span of 16 bases. Germline CDR1 is ENHRY and CDR2 is SYGVKD. The CDR3 has 12 amino acids. The CDR3 sequence: CAIRDSSGTQFF. The CDR3 DNA reads TGTGCCATCAGAGACAGTTCGGGGACCCAGTTCTTC.

This chain uses TRBV19 with TRBJ2-4, with 7 bases lining up with TRBD2. Germline trimming cut 1 base from V and 6 bases from J; bases unmatched to any gene: 9. The CDR3 covers 16 residues. Germline CDR1 reads LNHDA; CDR2 reads SQIVND (reference sequence). DNA of the CDR3: TGTGCCAGTAGTATAGGGGGAGGGATACTCGGAAACATTCAGTACTTC. Translation: CASSIGGGILGNIQYF. The whole variable domain, remainder taken from reference TRBV19 and TRBJ2-4, is DGGITQSPKYLFRKEGQNVTLSCEQNLNHDAMYWYRQDPGQGLRLIYYSQIVNDFQKGDIAEGYSVSREKKESFPLTVTSAQKNPTAFYLCASSIGGGILGNIQYFGAGTRLSVL.

The J gene is TRBJ2-2, the V gene TRBV29-1; 8 bases map to TRBD1. V gave up 4 bases and J gave up 5 bases; unmatched junction bases: 6. This CDR3 spans 14 amino acids. Per the germline V gene, CDR1 is SQVTM and CDR2 is ANQGSEA. The CDR3 here is CSVALDRVTGELFF. CDR3 sequence (DNA): TGCAGCGTTGCTTTGGACAGGGTGACCGGGGAGCTGTTTTTT.

The chain joins TRBV12-5 to TRBJ2-3, with D maybe TRBD2 (5 bases). Deletions cut 2 bases from V and 3 bases from J, with 12 bases between. The germline CDR1 and CDR2 sequences are LGHNT and FRNRAP. The CDR3 covers 15 residues. The CDR3 region is CASGLTGVETDTQYF. In DNA form, the CDR3 reads TGTGCTAGTGGTTTGACCGGGGTTGAAACAGATACGCAGTATTTT.

The rearrangement uses TRBV21-1 and TRBJ2-7; the D call TRBD2 from the table was never checked on the DNA. TRBV21-1 is reported as a pseudogene. The CDR3 length is 14 residues. As DNA, the CDR3 is TGTGCCAGCACGCAGAGGACTGAAGTCTACGAGCAGTACTTC. Protein: CASTQRTEVYEQYF.

V usage is TRBV6-6 and J usage is TRBJ2-1; D uncertain. V shed 2 bases and J shed 7 bases, with 9 bases lying between them. The CDR3 sequence is 13 residues long. The germline V gene has CDR1 MNHNY and CDR2 SVGAGI (reference sequence). This CDR3 reads CASSYPDRNEQFF. The CDR3 nucleotides are TGTGCCAGCAGTTACCCCGACCGGAATGAGCAGTTCTTC.

The chain joins TRBV7-9 to TRBJ2-1; D is unclear. The CDR3 has 12 residues. V lost 1 base, J lost 10 bases, and 8 bases lay in between. Germline CDR1 is SEHNR and CDR2 is FQNEAQ (reference sequence). The DNA of the CDR3 is TGTGCCAGCAGCTTAGTAGGGCCAGAGCAGTTCTTC. This sequence encodes CASSLVGPEQFF.

This chain uses TRBV14 with TRBJ2-7; D perhaps matches TRBD2 (6 bases). V was clipped by 0 bases and J by 3 bases, with 12 bases between them. The CDR3 has 15 amino acids. Germline V gives CDR1 SGHDN, CDR2 FVKESK. CDR3 sequence reads: CASSQEGSGVYEQYF. The CDR3 nucleotides read TGTGCCAGCAGCCAAGAGGGTAGCGGTGTCTACGAGCAGTACTTC. Variable domain in full (rest from reference TRBV14 and TRBJ2-7): EAGVTQFPSHSVIEKGQTVTLRCDPISGHDNLYWYRRVMGKEIKFLLHFVKESKQDESGMPNNRFLAERTGGTYSTLKVQPAELEDSGVYFCASSQEGSGVYEQYFGPGTRLTVT.

This chain connects TRBV28 to TRBJ1-2; D call uncertain. The CDR3 has 14 amino acids. The germline CDR1 and CDR2 sequences are MDHEN and SYDVKM. V was shortened by 4 bases and J by 0 bases, with 9 bases between the two germline ends. CDR3 amino acids: CASSSADTNYGYTF. CDR3 coding DNA: TGTGCCAGCAGTTCAGCAGATACTAACTATGGCTACACCTTC.

The chain has TRBV19 and TRBJ2-7, with D possibly matching TRBD2 (5 bases). The CDR3 extends over 14 amino acids. Germline V gene lookup returns CDR1 LNHDA and CDR2 SQIVND (reference sequence). Trimming took off 1 base at V and 7 bases at J, with 14 bases between the two ends. CDR3 sequence reads: CASSIADSSREQYF. CDR3 bases: TGTGCCAGTAGTATAGCGGACTCCTCCCGGGAGCAGTACTTC.

This chain uses TRBV4-1 with TRBJ2-3; D is unclear. Trimming removed 2 bases at V and 4 bases at J, with 10 bases between. Germline V lookup: CDR1 MGHRA, CDR2 YSYEKL. CDR3 length: 14 amino acids. The CDR3, as DNA: TGCGCCAGCAGCCAAATGGTGAAGTCAGATACGCAGTATTTT. Amino acid sequence: CASSQMVKSDTQYF.

This sequence joins TRBV4-1 and TRBJ2-7; 7 bases agree with TRBD2. The CDR3 loop spans 15 amino acids. V lost 5 bases and J lost 1; bases outside the gene matches: 8. Germline assignment: CDR1 MGHRA and CDR2 YSYEKL. CDR3 nucleotide sequence: TGCGCCAGCAGCTACACCGGGGAGGGATCCTACGAGCAGTACTTC. It codes for CASSYTGEGSYEQYF.

The chain links TRBV5-8 to TRBJ2-1, with 8 bases that match TRBD2. Germline trimming cut 0 bases from V and 5 bases from J; bases unmatched to any gene: 4. This CDR3 has 15 amino acids. Per germline, CDR1 SGHTS and CDR2 YDEGEE. CDR3 sequence (DNA): TGTGCCAGCAGCTTGGTAGTAGCGGGGCACAATGAGCAGTTCTTC. Its translation is CASSLVVAGHNEQFF.

The chain carries TRBV11-2 and TRBJ2-1, with 8 bases lining up with TRBD2. V trimming: 0 bases; J trimming: 4 bases; junction bases outside the gene matches: 8. There are 17 residues in the CDR3. The germline V gene encodes CDR1 SGHAT and CDR2 FQNNGV. CDR3 sequence: CASSLDHASGPYNEQFF. CDR3 DNA: TGTGCCAGCAGCTTAGATCACGCTAGCGGGCCTTACAATGAGCAGTTCTTC.

This clone has a single count. The chain recombines TRBV2 with TRBJ2-2; 7 bases agree with TRBD2. CDR1 and CDR2 (germline): SNHLY, FYNNEI. This CDR3 is 16 amino acids long. V shed 1 base and J 1 base; nucleotides not matched to a gene: 3. The DNA of the CDR3 is TGTGCCAGCAGTGAAGATCCGGGGGGGAACACCGGGGAGCTGTTTTTT. Translating it yields CASSEDPGGNTGELFF.

This chain connects TRBV10-1 to TRBJ2-3; tentatively, D is TRBD2 (6 bases). This CDR3 has 13 amino acids. V was pared by 3 bases and J by 6 bases, with 10 bases between. The germline CDR1 and CDR2 sequences are WNHNN and SYGVQD (reference sequence). CDR3 loop: CASSDREKDTQYF. CDR3 sequence (DNA): TGCGCCAGCAGTGACCGGGAGAAGGATACGCAGTATTTT.

This chain links TRBV1 with TRBJ2-7; TRBD2, the table's D call, lacks a check against the DNA. TRBV1 is listed as a pseudogene. The CDR3 extends over 20 amino acids. CDR3 residues: CTSSQGPDKNGTSGRYEQYF. CDR3 bases: TGCACCAGCAGCCAGGGCCCAGATAAGAACGGGACTAGCGGGAGGTACGAGCAGTACTTC.